This TCR beta chain was documented in a study of identical twins. Study results and limitations: Out-of-frame alpha sequences common to twins exhibited a surplus of low generation probability.

This clonotype was recorded a few times. Its antigen is undetermined. TCRdb re-derived calls from the 5' RACE reads in MiXCR, one entry per CDR3 protein. The data hold approximately 680,000 distinct CDR3 sequences, with 7.1% observed a single time. The CDR3 runs to 15 residues. CDR1 SEHNR and CDR2 FQNEAQ come from the germline V gene (reference sequence). Unmatched junction bases numbered 7, after V lost 5 bases and J lost 1 base. This same sample was also part of a study on yellow fever vaccine responses in identical twins.

Sequencing was performed on PBMCs. V and J are TRBV7-9 and TRBJ1-1; TRBD1 aligns across 7 bases. This receptor was identified in a woman aged 18-29 years in good health. The CDR3 is CASSPEGTENTEAFF. CDR3 coding DNA: TGTGCCAGCAGCCCAGAGGGGACAGAGAACACTGAAGCTTTCTTT.